Listed here are 26 T cell receptor beta chains from one sample, sequenced in a study of CD8 T cells in Susac syndrome. Reverse transcription used roughly 0.5 to 1 ug RNA and random hexamers. TCRdb fed the immunoSEQ multiplex PCR reads into MiXCR, producing one record per CDR3 protein. The table includes around 80,000 distinct CDR3 sequences, roughly 96% detected once. Material for sequencing was CD8+ T cells from PBMCs. The receptors stem from a human donor with Susac syndrome.

A note on this clonotype: Relative to the germline gene, one junction end is altered; a read error may explain this. The chain uses TRBV7-7 and TRBJ1-5, with D perhaps TRBD1 (5 bases). This CDR3 is built from 15 residues. Germline V lookup: CDR1 SSHAT, CDR2 FNYEAQ (reference sequence). In nucleotides, the CDR3 is TGTGCTAGCAGCACGAAGAGGTGGGGGAATCAGCCCCAGCATTTT. It codes for CASSTKRWGNQPQHF.

The chain has TRBV6-6 and TRBJ1-4; D call uncertain. Deletions cut 1 base from V and 3 bases from J, with 12 bases between. CDR1 and CDR2 (germline): MNHNY, SVGAGI (reference sequence). The CDR3 sequence is 16 residues long. In DNA, the CDR3 is TGTGCCAGCAGTTACTTTGTCCAGTCGGCTAATGAAAAACTGTTTTTT. Residues: CASSYFVQSANEKLFF.

The chain carries TRBV7-9 and TRBJ2-3, with D unclear. Germline V lookup: CDR1 SEHNR, CDR2 FQNEAQ (reference sequence). There are 16 residues in the CDR3. Trimming cost V 1 base and J 0 bases, with 11 bases left between them. CDR3 region: CASSLGWTESTDTQYF. Written as DNA, the CDR3 is TGTGCCAGCAGCTTAGGTTGGACGGAGAGCACAGATACGCAGTATTTT.

The V gene is TRBV7-3, the J gene TRBJ2-3; 12 bases map to TRBD2. Losses at the gene ends were 0 bases for V and 4 bases for J; bases not matched to a gene: 5. The CDR3 is made up of 17 amino acids. CDR1 is SGHTA and CDR2 is FQGTGA in the germline V gene. The CDR3 here is CASSLTFLAGGSDTQYF. In DNA form, the CDR3 reads TGTGCCAGCAGCTTAACGTTTCTAGCGGGAGGGTCAGATACGCAGTATTTT. Combining the CDR3 with reference TRBV7-3 and TRBJ2-3 gives the whole variable domain GAGVSQTPSNKVTEKGKYVELRCDPISGHTALYWYRQSLGQGPEFLIYFQGTGAADDSGLPNDRFFAVRPEGSVSTLKIQRTERGDSAVYLCASSLTFLAGGSDTQYFGPGTRLTVL.

The gene calls are TRBV20-1 and TRBJ1-2; D is ambiguous. The V gene's germline CDR1 is DFQATT and CDR2 SNEGSKA (reference sequence). V was pared by 3 bases and J by 7 bases, with 6 bases between. The CDR3 contains 10 residues. In nucleotides, the CDR3 is TGCAGTGCTAGGGAGGGTGGCTACACCTTC. Translated: CSAREGGYTF.

V usage is TRBV29-1 and J usage is TRBJ1-2; 10 bases are shared with TRBD1. J gave up 8 bases and V 7 bases, and 10 bases lay outside the gene matches. CDR3 size: 13 residues. The germline gives CDR1 SQVTM, CDR2 ANQGSEA. This CDR3 is CSAEGQGSRGYTF. The CDR3 DNA reads TGCAGCGCCGAGGGACAGGGGTCTAGAGGCTACACCTTC.

This clonotype was observed a single time. The V and J genes are TRBV6-4 and TRBJ2-2; unclear D gene. With 8 bases removed from V and 2 bases from J, the gap between germline ends came to 6 bases. The CDR3 consists of 12 residues. The germline CDR1 and CDR2 sequences are MRHNA and SNTAGT. Here the CDR3 reads CASRSNTGELFF. CDR3 sequence (DNA): TGTGCCAGCCGATCTAACACCGGGGAGCTGTTTTTT.

The CDR3 DNA sequence: TGTGCCAGCAGCCATCAAGAGACCCAGTACTTC. It codes for CASSHQETQYF. The chain recombines TRBV7-6 with TRBJ2-5; no clear D gene. CDR3 length equals 11 residues. Germline V gene lookup returns CDR1 SGHVS and CDR2 FNYEAQ. Trimming shortened V by 5 bases and J by 2 bases, and 3 bases separated the two germline ends.

The V and J genes are TRBV20-1 and TRBJ2-1; D is perhaps TRBD2 (6 bases). The CDR3 runs 13 residues. Germline loops: CDR1 DFQATT, CDR2 SNEGSKA (reference sequence). The V end was cut by 3 bases, the J end by 7 bases, with 13 bases between. In DNA, the CDR3 is TGCAGTGCTAGTTTCGGGGGACTTAATGAGCAGTTCTTC. Translating it yields CSASFGGLNEQFF.

The chain has TRBV20-1 and TRBJ2-7; TRBD1 or TRBD2 may be the D gene (5 bases each). V lost 6 bases to trimming and J lost 3 bases, with 15 bases between them. CDR3 length: 13 amino acids. Germline-derived CDR1 and CDR2 are DFQATT and SNEGSKA (reference sequence). CDR3 nucleotides: TGCAGTGCAGGAGGAAGGGGCTTCTACGAGCAGTACGTC. This translates into CSAGGRGFYEQYV.

The rearrangement joins TRBV27 to TRBJ2-1, with unresolved D. The CDR3 is 12 amino acids. V lost 8 bases to trimming and J lost 9 bases, with 14 bases between them. Germline V gene sequence: CDR1 MNHEY, CDR2 SMNVEV (reference sequence). CDR3 sequence (DNA): TGTGCCAGCGGGCAGAATGCCCCTGAGCAGTTCTTC. Translation gives CASGQNAPEQFF.

The chain carries TRBV30 and TRBJ1-1, with D unclear. CDR1 and CDR2 (germline): GTSNPN, SVGIG (reference sequence). Deletions cut 0 bases from V and 5 bases from J, with 10 bases between. CDR3 length: 13 residues. Written as DNA, the CDR3 is TGTGCCTGGAGTGTCGGTGCGGGGACTGAAGCTTTCTTT. It is translated as CAWSVGAGTEAFF.

V usage is TRBV13 and J usage is TRBJ2-7; 10 bases agree with TRBD1. This CDR3 has 14 amino acids. The germline gives CDR1 PRHDT, CDR2 FYEKMQ (reference sequence). V dropped 5 bases and J dropped 2; count of bases not matched to a gene: 3. CDR3 in amino acids: CASSPDRGPYEQYF. The CDR3 DNA follows: TGTGCCAGCAGCCCCGACAGGGGGCCCTACGAGCAGTACTTC.

CDR3 residues: CASSRLAGKNYEQYF. The DNA of the CDR3 is TGTGCCAGCAGCAGACTAGCGGGAAAAAACTACGAGCAGTACTTC. The chain carries TRBV28 and TRBJ2-7; TRBD2 matches at 11 bases. The CDR3 is made up of 15 amino acids. Germline CDR1 and CDR2: MDHEN and SYDVKM. V lost 6 bases to trimming and J lost 3 bases; unmatched junction nucleotides: 7. The entire variable domain, with the rest obtained from reference TRBV28 and TRBJ2-7, is as follows: DVKVTQSSRYLVKRTGEKVFLECVQDMDHENMFWYRQDPGLGLRLIYFSYDVKMKEKGDIPEGYSVSREKKERFSLILESASTNQTSMYLCASSRLAGKNYEQYFGPGTRLTVT.

The chain combines TRBV20-1 with TRBJ2-7; D not resolved. This CDR3 comprises 12 residues. Germline lookup yields CDR1 DFQATT and CDR2 SNEGSKA (reference sequence). V lost 2 bases to trimming and J lost 2 bases, with 7 bases between them. CDR3 DNA: TGCAGTGCTAGATCCAGGACCTACGAGCAGTACGTC. Translating gives CSARSRTYEQYV.

This rearrangement joins TRBV2 to TRBJ1-1; 11 bases match TRBD1. This CDR3 is 14 amino acids long. CDR1 and CDR2 (germline): SNHLY, FYNNEI. The junction had 5 bases not matched to a gene; V was cut back by 6 bases and J by 5 bases. CDR3 coding DNA: TGTGCCAGCAGGGGCGGACAGGGGGCGACTGAAGCTTTCTTT. Encoded protein: CASRGGQGATEAFF. Filled out from reference TRBV2 and TRBJ1-1, the complete variable domain reads EPEVTQTPSHQVTQMGQEVILRCVPISNHLYFYWYRQILGQKVEFLVSFYNNEISEKSEIFDDQFSVERPDGSNFTLKIRSTKLEDSAMYFCASRGGQGATEAFFGQGTRLTVV.

The genes are TRBV12-3 or TRBV12-4 and TRBJ2-1; 12 nucleotides agree with TRBD1. Trimming at V came to 5 bases and at J to 9 bases, leaving 8 bases not matched to a gene. The CDR3 extends over 15 amino acids. The CDR3 sequence: CASSPQGQGAVEQFF. The CDR3, as DNA: TGTGCCAGCAGTCCCCAGGGACAGGGGGCCGTTGAGCAGTTCTTC.

The chain carries TRBV29-1 and TRBJ2-2; no definite D call. The length of the CDR3 is 12 residues. The V end was cut by 8 bases, the J end by 3 bases, with 10 bases between. Per the germline V gene, CDR1 is SQVTM and CDR2 is ANQGSEA. As DNA, the CDR3 is TGCAGCATCCCCACCGACACCGGGGAGCTGTTTTTT. This gives the protein CSIPTDTGELFF.

This clonotype was seen only a few times. The chain employs TRBV27 and TRBJ2-7; D unclear. The CDR3 is 11 amino acids. Per the germline V gene, CDR1 is MNHEY and CDR2 is SMNVEV (reference sequence). V was trimmed by 4 bases and J by 4 bases, leaving 5 bases between them. The CDR3 protein is CASSYLYEQYF. DNA for the CDR3: TGTGCCAGCAGTTACCTATACGAGCAGTACTTC.

The genes are TRBV5-1 and TRBJ1-2; 8 bases are a match to TRBD1. CDR3 length: 16 amino acids. The germline V gene encodes CDR1 SGHRS and CDR2 YFSETQ. Trimming at V came to 1 base and at J to 5 bases, leaving 10 bases not matched to a gene. The DNA for the CDR3 is TGCGCCAGCAGCTTGCAGGGGCAGGGGGCCAAGTATGGCTACACCTTC. Its translation is CASSLQGQGAKYGYTF.

The chain employs TRBV6-1 and TRBJ2-3; 8 nucleotides align to TRBD1. Germline V CDR1 and CDR2: MNHNS, SASEGT. J lost 2 bases, V lost 5 bases, and 9 bases had no gene match. The CDR3 is 16 residues long. The CDR3, as DNA: TGTGCCAGCAGTCGTACCGTCCAGGGGGCCACAGATACGCAGTATTTT. This translates into CASSRTVQGATDTQYF.

This chain connects TRBV7-3 to TRBJ1-4, with TRBD1 matching 9 bases. The CDR3 consists of 16 residues. The J segment lost 7 bases and the V segment lost 1 base, leaving 7 bases of the junction unmatched. Germline CDR1 and CDR2: SGHTA and FQGTGA. CDR3 sequence (DNA): TGTGCCAGCAGCTTAAGGGGACAGGGAGATAGTGAAAAACTGTTTTTT. Its translation: CASSLRGQGDSEKLFF.

The V gene is TRBV2, the J gene TRBJ2-1, with a possible D match to TRBD2 (5 bases). This CDR3 has 12 residues. With 8 bases removed from V and 6 bases from J, the gap between germline ends came to 11 bases. CDR1 is SNHLY and CDR2 is FYNNEI in the germline V gene. The CDR3 loop is CASLERLNEQFF. CDR3 in DNA: TGTGCCAGCCTGGAGCGGCTCAATGAGCAGTTCTTC.

The chain joins TRBV29-1 to TRBJ2-2, with 7 bases matching TRBD2. This CDR3 is 15 amino acids long. Germline V lookup: CDR1 SQVTM, CDR2 ANQGSEA. V was clipped by 0 bases and J by 5 bases; unmatched bases: 6. The CDR3 reads CSVEEGGSGTGELFF. DNA of the CDR3: TGCAGCGTTGAAGAGGGGGGGAGTGGTACCGGGGAGCTGTTTTTT.

This clonotype was observed a handful of times. The gene calls are TRBV13 and TRBJ2-7; 7 nucleotides line up with TRBD1. This CDR3 has 14 amino acids. V lost 3 bases, J lost 2 bases, and 4 bases stayed unmatched. Germline CDR1 reads PRHDT; CDR2 reads FYEKMQ (reference sequence). Here the CDR3 reads CASSFRDSPYEQYF. As DNA, the CDR3 is TGTGCCAGCAGCTTCAGGGACAGTCCCTACGAGCAGTACTTC.

The CDR3 loop reads CASSSLGGGDTQYF. In nucleotides, the CDR3 is TGTGCCAGCAGTTCCCTCGGGGGTGGAGATACGCAGTATTTT. The chain has TRBV28 and TRBJ2-3; D may be TRBD2 (6 bases). Trimming cost V 4 bases and J 5 bases, with 13 bases left between them. This CDR3 contains 14 residues. Germline CDR1 and CDR2: MDHEN and SYDVKM.